A few counts support the clone carrying this T cell receptor beta chain. The antigen remains unidentified. A universal primer binding site was introduced by template switching. The final cDNA contained unique molecular identifiers. TCRdb ran MiXCR on the 5' RACE reads and lists one entry per CDR3 protein. The data show around 240,000 distinct CDR3 sequences, around 6.6% seen once. Germline V gene data show CDR1 as DFQATT and CDR2 as SNEGSKA (reference sequence). The length of the CDR3 is 14 residues. Trimming pared 2 bases from V and 8 bases from J, leaving 15 bases between. All donors were healthy, and all were Caucasian. This sample was included in a study of identical twins. Overall study findings and caveats: Abundant beta clonotypes from cord blood had fewer insertions, unlike memory repertoires, which showed none.

These sequences were also reported in another study, on yellow fever vaccine responses in identical twins.

The clonotype originates from a woman between 18 and 30 years old in good health. This chain uses TRBV20-1 with TRBJ1-4; D call uncertain. The specimen sequenced was memory (CD45RO+) T cells sorted from blood. CDR3 region: CSARHPQEDEKLFF. CDR3 in DNA: TGCAGTGCTAGACACCCCCAGGAGGACGAAAAACTGTTTTTT.